This T cell receptor (beta chain) was recovered during a study of beta chain features in type 1 diabetes. General observations from the study: Naive, central memory and Treg TCRB repertoires appeared more alike in patients than in healthy donors. cDNA sequencing could over-represent cells with high TCR expression. In every one of the four CD4+ subsets, TCRB CDR3s were moderately but significantly shorter in Type 1 diabetes patients. Any role of HLA type in TCRB rearrangement remained unresolved here.

Expressed TCRB transcripts were sequenced after all isolated RNA was converted to cDNA. Here immunoSEQ multiplex PCR was the method, and the copy in TCRdb shows in-frame clones only, minus some. The data show about 240,000 clones, approximately 15% seen once. On this clone itself: Its matching antigen is unknown.

Trimming removed 4 bases at V and 6 bases at J, with 16 bases between. Germline CDR1 reads MGHRA; CDR2 reads YSYEKL. The CDR3 extends over 14 amino acids. The origin of this receptor is a man aged 30 to 45 with type 1 diabetes. Sequenced sample: naive CD4+ T cells from blood. V is TRBV4-1 and J is TRBJ2-7; D is possibly TRBD2 (5 bases). Here the CDR3 reads CASSPRRPGSEQYF. The CDR3 DNA is TGCGCCAGCAGCCCAAGACGGCCGGGGTCCGAGCAGTACTTC.